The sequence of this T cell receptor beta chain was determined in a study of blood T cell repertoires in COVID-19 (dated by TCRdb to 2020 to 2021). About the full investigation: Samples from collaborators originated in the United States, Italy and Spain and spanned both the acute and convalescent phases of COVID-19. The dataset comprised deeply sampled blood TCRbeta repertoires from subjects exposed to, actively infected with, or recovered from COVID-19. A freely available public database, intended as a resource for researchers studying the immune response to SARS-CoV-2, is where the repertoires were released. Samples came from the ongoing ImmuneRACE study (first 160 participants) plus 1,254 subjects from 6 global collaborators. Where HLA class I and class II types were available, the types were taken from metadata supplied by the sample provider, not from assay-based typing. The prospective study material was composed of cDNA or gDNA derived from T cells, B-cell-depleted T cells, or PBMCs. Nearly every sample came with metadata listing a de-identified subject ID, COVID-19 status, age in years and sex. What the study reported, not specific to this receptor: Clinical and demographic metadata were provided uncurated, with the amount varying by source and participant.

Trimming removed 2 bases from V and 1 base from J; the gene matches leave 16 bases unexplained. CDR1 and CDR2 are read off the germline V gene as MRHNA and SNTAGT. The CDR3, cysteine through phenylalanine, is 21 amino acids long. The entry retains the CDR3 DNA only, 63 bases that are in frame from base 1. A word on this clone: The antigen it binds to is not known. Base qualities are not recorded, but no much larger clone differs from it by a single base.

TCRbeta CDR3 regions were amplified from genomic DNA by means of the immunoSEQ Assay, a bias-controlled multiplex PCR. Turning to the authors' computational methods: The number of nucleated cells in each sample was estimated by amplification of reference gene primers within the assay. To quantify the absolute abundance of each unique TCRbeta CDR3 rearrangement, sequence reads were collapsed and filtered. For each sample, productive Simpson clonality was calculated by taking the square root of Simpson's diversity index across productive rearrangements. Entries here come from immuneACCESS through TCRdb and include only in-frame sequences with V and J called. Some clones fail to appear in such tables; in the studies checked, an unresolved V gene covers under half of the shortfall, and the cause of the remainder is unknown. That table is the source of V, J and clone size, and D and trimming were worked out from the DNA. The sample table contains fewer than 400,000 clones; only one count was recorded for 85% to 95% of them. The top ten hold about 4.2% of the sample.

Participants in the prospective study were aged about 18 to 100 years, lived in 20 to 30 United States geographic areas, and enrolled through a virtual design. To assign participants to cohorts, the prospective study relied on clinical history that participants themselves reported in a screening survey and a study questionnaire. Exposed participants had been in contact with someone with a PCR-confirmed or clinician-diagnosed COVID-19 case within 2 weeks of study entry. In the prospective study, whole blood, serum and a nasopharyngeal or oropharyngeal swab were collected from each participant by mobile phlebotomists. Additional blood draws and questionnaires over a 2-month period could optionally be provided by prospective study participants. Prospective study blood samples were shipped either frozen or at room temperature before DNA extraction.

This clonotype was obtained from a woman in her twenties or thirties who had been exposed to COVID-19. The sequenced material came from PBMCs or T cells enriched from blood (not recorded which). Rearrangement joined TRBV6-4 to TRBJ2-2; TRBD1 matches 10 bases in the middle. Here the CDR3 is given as CASSDRQGAPQGSLNTGELFF. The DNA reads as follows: TGTGCCAGCAGTGACCGACAGGGGGCGCCGCAAGGGTCTTTGAACACCGGGGAGCTGTTTTTT.